In this sample, the clone carrying this T cell receptor beta chain turned up many times. Its antigen is currently unknown. The entry originates in a study of metastatic and nonmetastatic thyroid tumors. Background on the study: Repertoire comparisons spanned blood and tumor or nodule tissue from malignant and benign thyroid patients.

As processed by the authors: Clinicopathological groups supplied CDR3 differences that were used to build a distant-metastasis classifier for papillary thyroid cancer. TCRdb re-analyzed the PCR reads using MiXCR. The V and J calls come from TCRdb's annotation, not from the publication. The sample has around 30,000 clones, approximately 12% seen once. The germline V and J ends were trimmed by 1 base and 6 bases, with 13 bases remaining between them. Germline CDR1 is SSHAT and CDR2 is FNYEAQ (reference sequence). This CDR3 has 14 residues. Study findings and constraints: Reportedly, malignant thyroid tumors had significantly higher TCR beta diversity than benign nodules, in blood and tumor.

There were no patients who had received any treatment before thyroid surgery. The sequenced sample was blood. This TCR was recovered from a female donor with papillary thyroid cancer or a benign thyroid nodule (not recorded which). Some clones in this sample may be carry-over from other donors' samples. This chain connects TRBV7-7 to TRBJ2-7, with D unresolved. CDR3 DNA sequence: TGTGCCAGCAGCTTAGGATCAGGAGTCGGCGAGCAGTACTTC. It translates to CASSLGSGVGEQYF.